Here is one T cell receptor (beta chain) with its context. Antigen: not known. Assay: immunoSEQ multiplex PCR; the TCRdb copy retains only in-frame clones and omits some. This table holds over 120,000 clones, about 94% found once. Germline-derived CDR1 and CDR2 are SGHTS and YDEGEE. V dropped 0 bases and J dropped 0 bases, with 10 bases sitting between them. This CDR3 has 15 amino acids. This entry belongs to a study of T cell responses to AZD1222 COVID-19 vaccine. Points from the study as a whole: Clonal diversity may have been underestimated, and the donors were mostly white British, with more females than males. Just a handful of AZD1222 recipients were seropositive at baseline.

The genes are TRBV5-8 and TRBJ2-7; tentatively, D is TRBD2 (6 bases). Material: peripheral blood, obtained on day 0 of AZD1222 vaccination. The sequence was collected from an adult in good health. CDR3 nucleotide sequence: TGTGCCAGCAGCTTGGACCGCGGGATCTCCTACGAGCAGTACTTC. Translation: CASSLDRGISYEQYF.